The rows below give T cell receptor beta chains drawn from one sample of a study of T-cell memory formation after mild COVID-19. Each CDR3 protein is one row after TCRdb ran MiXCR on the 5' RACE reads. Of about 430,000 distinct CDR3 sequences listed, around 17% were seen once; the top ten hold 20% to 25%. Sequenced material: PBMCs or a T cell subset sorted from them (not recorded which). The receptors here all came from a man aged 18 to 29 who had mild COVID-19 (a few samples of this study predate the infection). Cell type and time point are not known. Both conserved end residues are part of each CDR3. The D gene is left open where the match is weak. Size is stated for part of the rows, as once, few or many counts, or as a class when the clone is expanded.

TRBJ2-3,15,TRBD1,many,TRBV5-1,CASSTRTGSTDTQYF,TGCGCCAGCAGCACTCGGACAGGCAGCACAGATACGCAGTATTTT
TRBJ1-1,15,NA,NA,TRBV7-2,CASSPIGTRNTEAFF,TGTGCCAGCAGCCCCATCGGGACACGGAACACTGAAGCTTTCTTT
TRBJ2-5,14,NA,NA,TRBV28,CASMLAGREETQYF,TGTGCCAGCATGCTCGCGGGGCGGGAAGAGACCCAGTACTTC
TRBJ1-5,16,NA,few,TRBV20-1,CSARDLRSDRNQPQHF,TGCAGTGCTAGAGACTTAAGGTCCGACAGGAATCAGCCCCAGCATTTT
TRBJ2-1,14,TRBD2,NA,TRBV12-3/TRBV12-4,CASSWGSGGLEQFF,TGTGCCAGCAGTTGGGGGAGCGGGGGGCTTGAGCAGTTCTTC
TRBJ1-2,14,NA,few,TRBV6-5,CASSYSPLVDGYTF,TGTGCCAGCAGTTACTCTCCACTAGTAGATGGCTACACCTTC
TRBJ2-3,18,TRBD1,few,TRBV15,CATSRDAEDRGFPDTQYF,TGTGCCACCAGCAGAGATGCAGAGGACAGGGGGTTCCCAGATACGCAGTATTTT
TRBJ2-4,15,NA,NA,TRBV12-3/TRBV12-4,CASSLGLLAKNIQYF,TGTGCCAGCAGTTTAGGGCTTCTAGCCAAAAACATTCAGTACTTC
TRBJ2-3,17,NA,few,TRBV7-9,CASSVGPVSGGADTQYF,TGTGCCAGCAGCGTGGGCCCCGTGTCCGGCGGAGCGGATACGCAGTATTTT
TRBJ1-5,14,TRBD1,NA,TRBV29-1,CSVADRASNQPQHF,TGCAGCGTAGCGGACAGGGCGAGCAATCAGCCCCAGCATTTT
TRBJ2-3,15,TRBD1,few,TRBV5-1,CASRKEPQGADTQYF,TGCGCCAGCAGAAAGGAGCCTCAGGGGGCAGATACGCAGTATTTT
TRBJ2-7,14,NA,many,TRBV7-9,CASSETGASYEQYF,TGTGCCAGCAGCGAGACCGGGGCCTCCTACGAGCAGTACTTC
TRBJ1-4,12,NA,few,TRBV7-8,CASSWMGEKLFF,TGTGCCAGCAGCTGGATGGGGGAAAAACTGTTTTTT
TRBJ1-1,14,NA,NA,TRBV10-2,CASSEFQARAEAFF,TGCGCCAGCAGTGAATTCCAGGCCAGGGCTGAAGCTTTCTTT
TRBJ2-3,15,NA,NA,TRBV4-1,CASSQGRQGSGTQYF,TGCGCCAGCAGCCAAGGAAGGCAGGGGTCGGGTACGCAGTATTTT
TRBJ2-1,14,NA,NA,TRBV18,CASSPPGEPNEQFF,TGTGCCAGCTCACCACCAGGGGAGCCTAATGAGCAGTTCTTC
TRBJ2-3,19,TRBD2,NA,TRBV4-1,CASSQYTGPTSGGTDTQYF,TGCGCCAGCAGCCAATATACAGGACCCACTAGCGGGGGAACAGATACGCAGTATTTT
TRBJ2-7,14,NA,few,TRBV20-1,CSARRAGTLYEQYF,TGCAGTGCTAGAAGGGCCGGGACGCTCTACGAGCAGTACTTC
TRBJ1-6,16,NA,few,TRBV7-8,CASSLERPLEYSPLHF,TGTGCCAGCAGCTTAGAAAGGCCTCTCGAATATTCACCCCTCCACTTT
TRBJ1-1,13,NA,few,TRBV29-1,CSVAGHQNTEAFF,TGCAGCGTGGCGGGACACCAGAACACTGAAGCTTTCTTT
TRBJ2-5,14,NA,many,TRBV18,CASSPTSGEETQYF,TGTGCCAGCTCACCTACTTCCGGGGAAGAGACCCAGTACTTC
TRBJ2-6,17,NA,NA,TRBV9,CASSPWTGTTGANVLTF,TGTGCCAGCAGCCCGTGGACCGGGACAACGGGGGCCAACGTCCTGACTTTC
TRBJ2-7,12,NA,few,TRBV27,CASSLDGDEQYF,TGTGCCAGCAGCCTTGATGGGGACGAGCAGTACTTC
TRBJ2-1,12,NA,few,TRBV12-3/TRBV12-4,CASRLSYNEQFF,TGTGCCAGCAGATTGAGCTACAATGAGCAGTTCTTC
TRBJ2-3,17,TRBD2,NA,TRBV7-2,CASSPSGGGLGTDTQYF,TGTGCCAGCAGCCCTAGCGGGGGGGGCCTCGGCACAGATACGCAGTATTTT
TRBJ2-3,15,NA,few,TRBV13,CASSPSGTGTDTQYF,TGTGCCAGCAGCCCCTCGGGGACCGGCACAGATACGCAGTATTTT
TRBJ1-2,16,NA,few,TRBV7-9,CASSQRWDTSNYGYTF,TGTGCCAGCAGCCAAAGGTGGGACACCAGTAACTATGGCTACACCTTC
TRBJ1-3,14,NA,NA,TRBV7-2,CASSRVPAGNTIYF,TGTGCCAGCAGCCGAGTTCCAGCTGGAAACACCATATATTTT
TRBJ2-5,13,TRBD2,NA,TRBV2,CASRGDYSETQYF,TGTGCCAGCAGGGGGGACTATTCAGAGACCCAGTACTTC
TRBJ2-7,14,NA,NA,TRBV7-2,CASSIGTQQYEQYF,TGTGCCAGCTCCATCGGGACACAACAATACGAGCAGTACTTC
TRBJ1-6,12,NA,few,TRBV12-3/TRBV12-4,CASSRQSSPLHF,TGTGCCAGCAGCCGACAGAGTTCACCCCTCCACTTT
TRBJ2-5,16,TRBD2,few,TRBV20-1,CSAGRSRFSGQETQYF,TGCAGTGCTGGACGATCCCGGTTTAGCGGGCAAGAGACCCAGTACTTC
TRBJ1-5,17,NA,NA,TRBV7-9,CASSSRDTEGGNQPQHF,TGTGCCAGCAGCTCCCGGGACACCGAGGGCGGCAATCAGCCCCAGCATTTT
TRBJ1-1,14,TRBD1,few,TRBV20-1,CSAKEGAMNTEAFF,TGCAGTGCTAAAGAGGGGGCCATGAACACTGAAGCTTTCTTT
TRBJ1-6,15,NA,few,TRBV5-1,CASSYAGQSNSPLHF,TGCGCCAGCAGCTATGCCGGACAGAGCAATTCACCCCTCCACTTT
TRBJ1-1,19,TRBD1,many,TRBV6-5,CASSSRKQGASPLNTEAFF,TGTGCCAGCAGCTCCCGGAAACAGGGGGCGAGTCCCTTGAACACTGAAGCTTTCTTT
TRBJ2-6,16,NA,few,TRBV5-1,CASSRTDISGANVLTF,TGCGCCAGCAGCCGGACAGACATCTCTGGGGCCAACGTCCTGACTTTC
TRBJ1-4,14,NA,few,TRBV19,CASTSGFTNEKLFF,TGTGCCAGTACCTCAGGGTTTACTAATGAAAAACTGTTTTTT
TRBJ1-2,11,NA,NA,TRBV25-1,CASGLGYGYTF,TGTGCCAGCGGTCTGGGCTATGGCTACACCTTC
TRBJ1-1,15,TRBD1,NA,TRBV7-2,CASRTMTGGRTEAFF,TGTGCCAGCAGGACGATGACAGGGGGGAGGACTGAAGCTTTCTTT
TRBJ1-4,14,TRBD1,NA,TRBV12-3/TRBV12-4,CASSPDRAYEKLFF,TGTGCCAGCAGTCCCGACAGGGCCTATGAAAAACTGTTTTTT
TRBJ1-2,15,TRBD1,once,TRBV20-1,CSARDWDREKNGYTF,TGCAGTGCTAGAGACTGGGACAGGGAGAAGAATGGCTACACCTTC
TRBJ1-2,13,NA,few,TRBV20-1,CSASPGVDYGYTF,TGCAGTGCTAGCCCGGGAGTGGACTATGGCTACACCTTC
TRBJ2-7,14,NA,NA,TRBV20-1,CSSTDARSSYEQYF,TGCAGTTCCACGGACGCGAGGAGCTCCTACGAGCAGTACTTC
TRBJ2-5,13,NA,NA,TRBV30,CAWGPGSRETQYF,TGTGCCTGGGGCCCTGGGTCCCGGGAGACCCAGTACTTC
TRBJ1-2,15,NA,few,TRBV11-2,CASSLVIGRGYGYTF,TGTGCCAGCAGCTTAGTGATAGGGCGAGGCTATGGCTACACCTTC
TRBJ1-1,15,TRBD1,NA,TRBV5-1,CASSALPTGDTEAFF,TGCGCCAGCAGCGCACTACCGACAGGGGACACTGAAGCTTTCTTT
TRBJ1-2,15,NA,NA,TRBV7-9,CASSRAEPVLGGYTF,TGTGCCAGCAGCCGGGCGGAGCCGGTGCTTGGGGGCTACACCTTC
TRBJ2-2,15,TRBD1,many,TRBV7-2,CASSLVGQVAGELFF,TGTGCCAGCAGCTTAGTAGGACAGGTGGCCGGGGAGCTGTTTTTT
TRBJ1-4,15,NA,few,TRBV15,CATSGETVSNEKLFF,TGTGCCACCAGCGGCGAGACAGTCTCTAATGAAAAACTGTTTTTT
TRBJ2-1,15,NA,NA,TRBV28,CASSLKDRGYNEQFF,TGTGCCAGCAGTTTGAAGGATAGGGGCTACAATGAGCAGTTCTTC
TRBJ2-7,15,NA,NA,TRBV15,CATSRDIGGGYEQYF,TGTGCCACCAGCAGAGATATTGGTGGGGGTTACGAGCAGTACTTC
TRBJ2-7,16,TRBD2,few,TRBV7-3,CASSLTAAGSSYEQYF,TGTGCCAGCAGCTTAACCGCAGCGGGGAGCTCCTACGAGCAGTACTTC
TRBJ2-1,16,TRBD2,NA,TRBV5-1,CASSLAGGGIYNEQFF,TGCGCCAGCAGCTTGGCCGGCGGGGGGATTTACAATGAGCAGTTCTTC
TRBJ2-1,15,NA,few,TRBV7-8,CASSVRGSLYNEQFF,TGTGCCAGCAGCGTCAGGGGCTCGTTATACAATGAGCAGTTCTTC